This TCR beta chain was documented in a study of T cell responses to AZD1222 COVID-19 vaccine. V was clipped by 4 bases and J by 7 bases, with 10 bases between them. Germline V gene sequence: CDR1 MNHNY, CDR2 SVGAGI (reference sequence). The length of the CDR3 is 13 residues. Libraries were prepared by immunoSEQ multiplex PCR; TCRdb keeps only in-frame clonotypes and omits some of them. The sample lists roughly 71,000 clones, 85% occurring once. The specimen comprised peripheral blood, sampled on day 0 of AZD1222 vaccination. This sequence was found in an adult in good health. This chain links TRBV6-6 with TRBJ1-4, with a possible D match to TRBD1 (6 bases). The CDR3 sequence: CASSSSGAEKLFF. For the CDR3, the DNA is TGTGCCAGCAGTTCTTCAGGGGCTGAAAAACTGTTTTTT.